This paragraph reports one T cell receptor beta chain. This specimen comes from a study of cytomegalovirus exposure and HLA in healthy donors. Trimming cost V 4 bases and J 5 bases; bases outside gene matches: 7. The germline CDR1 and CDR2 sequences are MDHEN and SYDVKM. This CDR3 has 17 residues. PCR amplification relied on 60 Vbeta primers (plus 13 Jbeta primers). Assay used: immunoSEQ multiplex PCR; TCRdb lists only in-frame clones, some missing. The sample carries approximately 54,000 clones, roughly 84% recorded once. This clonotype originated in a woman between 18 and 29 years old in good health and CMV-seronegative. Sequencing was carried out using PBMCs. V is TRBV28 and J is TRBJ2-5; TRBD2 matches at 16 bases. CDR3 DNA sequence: TGTGCCAGCAGTTCGGGGACTAGCGGGAGGGTAGGGGAGACCCAGTACTTC. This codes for CASSSGTSGRVGETQYF.